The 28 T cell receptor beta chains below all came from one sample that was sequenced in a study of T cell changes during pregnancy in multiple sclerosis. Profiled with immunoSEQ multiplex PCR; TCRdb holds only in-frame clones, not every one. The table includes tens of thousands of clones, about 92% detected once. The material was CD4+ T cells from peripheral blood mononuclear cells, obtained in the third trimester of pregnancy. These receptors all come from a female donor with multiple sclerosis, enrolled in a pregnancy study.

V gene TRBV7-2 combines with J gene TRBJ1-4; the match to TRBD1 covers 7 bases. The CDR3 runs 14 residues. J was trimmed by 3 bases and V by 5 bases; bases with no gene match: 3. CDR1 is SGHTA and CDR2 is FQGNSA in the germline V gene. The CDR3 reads CASSLGQANEKLFF. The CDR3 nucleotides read TGTGCCAGCAGCCTTGGACAGGCTAATGAAAAACTGTTTTTT.

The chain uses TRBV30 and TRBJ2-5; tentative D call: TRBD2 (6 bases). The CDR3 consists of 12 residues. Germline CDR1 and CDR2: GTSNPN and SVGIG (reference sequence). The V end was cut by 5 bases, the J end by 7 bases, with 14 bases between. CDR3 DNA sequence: TGTGCCTGGGGCAGACCGGAGGGGACCCAGTACTTC. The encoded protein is CAWGRPEGTQYF. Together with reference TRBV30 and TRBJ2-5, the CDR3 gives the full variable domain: SQTIHQWPATLVQPVGSPLSLECTVEGTSNPNLYWYRQAAGRGLQLLFYSVGIGQISSEVPQNLSASRPQDRQFILSSKKLLLSDSGFYLCAWGRPEGTQYFGPGTRLLVL.

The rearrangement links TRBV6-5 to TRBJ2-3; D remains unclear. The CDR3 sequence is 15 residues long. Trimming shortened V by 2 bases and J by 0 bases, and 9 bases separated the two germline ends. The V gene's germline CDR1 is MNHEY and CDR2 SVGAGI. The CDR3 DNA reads TGTGCCAGCAGTTACGGCGGAATTAGCACAGATACGCAGTATTTT. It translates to CASSYGGISTDTQYF.

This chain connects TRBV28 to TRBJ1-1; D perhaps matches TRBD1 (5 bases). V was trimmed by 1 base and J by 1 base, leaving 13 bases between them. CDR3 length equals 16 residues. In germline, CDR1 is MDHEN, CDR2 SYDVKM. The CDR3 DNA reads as TGTGCCAGCAGTTTATTAATTGGGGCTCCGAACACTGAAGCTTTCTTT. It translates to CASSLLIGAPNTEAFF.

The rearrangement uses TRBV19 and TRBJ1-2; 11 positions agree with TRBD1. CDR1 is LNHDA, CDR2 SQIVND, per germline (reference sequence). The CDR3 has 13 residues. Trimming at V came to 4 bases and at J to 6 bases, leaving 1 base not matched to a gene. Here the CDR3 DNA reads TGTGCCAGTAGTAGGGACAGGGGGGATGGCTACACCTTC. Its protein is CASSRDRGDGYTF. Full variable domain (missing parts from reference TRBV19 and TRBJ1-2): DGGITQSPKYLFRKEGQNVTLSCEQNLNHDAMYWYRQDPGQGLRLIYYSQIVNDFQKGDIAEGYSVSREKKESFPLTVTSAQKNPTAFYLCASSRDRGDGYTFGSGTRLTVV.

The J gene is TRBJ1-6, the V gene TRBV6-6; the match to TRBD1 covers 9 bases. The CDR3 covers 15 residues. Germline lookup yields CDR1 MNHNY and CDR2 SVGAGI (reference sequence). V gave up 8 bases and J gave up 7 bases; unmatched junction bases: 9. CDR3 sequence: CASGPTTGGNSPLHF. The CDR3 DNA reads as TGTGCCAGCGGCCCGACGACAGGGGGAAATTCACCCCTCCACTTT.

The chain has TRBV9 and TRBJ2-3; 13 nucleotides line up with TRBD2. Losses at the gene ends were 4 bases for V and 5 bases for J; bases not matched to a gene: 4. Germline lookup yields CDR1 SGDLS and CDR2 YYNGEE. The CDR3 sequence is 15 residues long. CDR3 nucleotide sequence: TGTGCCAGCAGCCCAGGACTAGCGGGAGAAGATACGCAGTATTTT. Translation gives CASSPGLAGEDTQYF.

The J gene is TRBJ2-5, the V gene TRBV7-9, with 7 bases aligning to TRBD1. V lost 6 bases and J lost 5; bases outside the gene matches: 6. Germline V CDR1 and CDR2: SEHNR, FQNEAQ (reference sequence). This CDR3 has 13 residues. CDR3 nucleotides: TGTGCCAGCAGTTGGGACAGAGACGAGACCCAGTACTTC. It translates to CASSWDRDETQYF.

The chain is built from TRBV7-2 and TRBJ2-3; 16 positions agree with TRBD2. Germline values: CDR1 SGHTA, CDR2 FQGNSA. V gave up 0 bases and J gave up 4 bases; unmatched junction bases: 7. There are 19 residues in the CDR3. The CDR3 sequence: CASSLAGLAGGGSSDTQYF. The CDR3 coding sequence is TGTGCCAGCAGCTTAGCGGGACTAGCGGGAGGGGGTTCGTCAGATACGCAGTATTTT.

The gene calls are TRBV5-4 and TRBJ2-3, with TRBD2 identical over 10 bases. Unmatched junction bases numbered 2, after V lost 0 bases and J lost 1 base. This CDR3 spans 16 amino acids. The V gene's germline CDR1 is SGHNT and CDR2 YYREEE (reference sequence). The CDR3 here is CASSLALAGGTDTQYF. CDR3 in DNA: TGTGCCAGCAGCTTGGCCCTAGCGGGAGGCACAGATACGCAGTATTTT.

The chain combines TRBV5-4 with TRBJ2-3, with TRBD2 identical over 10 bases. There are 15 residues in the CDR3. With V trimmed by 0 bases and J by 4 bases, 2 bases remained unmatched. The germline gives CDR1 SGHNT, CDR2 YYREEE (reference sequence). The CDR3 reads CASSLVLAGADTQYF. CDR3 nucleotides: TGTGCCAGCAGCTTGGTCCTAGCGGGAGCAGATACGCAGTATTTT.

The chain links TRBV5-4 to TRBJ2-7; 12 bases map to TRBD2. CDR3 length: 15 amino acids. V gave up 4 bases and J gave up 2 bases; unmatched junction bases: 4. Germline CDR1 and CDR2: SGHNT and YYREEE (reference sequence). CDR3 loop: CASSTRTSGTYEQYF. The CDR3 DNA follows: TGTGCCAGCAGCACCAGGACTAGCGGGACCTACGAGCAGTACTTC.

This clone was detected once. This CDR3 is CASSAQGLTGYGYTF. The CDR3 bases are TGTGCCAGCAGTGCGCAGGGATTAACTGGGTATGGCTACACCTTC. This chain joins TRBV25-1 and TRBJ1-2, with D perhaps TRBD1 (5 bases). Deletions cut 4 bases from V and 5 bases from J, with 17 bases between. Germline assignment: CDR1 MGHDK and CDR2 SYGVNS. The CDR3 contains 15 residues.

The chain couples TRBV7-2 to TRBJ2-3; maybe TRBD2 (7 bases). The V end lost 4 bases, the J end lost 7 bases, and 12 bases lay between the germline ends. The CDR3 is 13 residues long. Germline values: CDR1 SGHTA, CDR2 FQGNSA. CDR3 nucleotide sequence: TGTGCCAGCAGCTGGGAGGGGGTGAATACGCAGTATTTT. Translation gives CASSWEGVNTQYF.

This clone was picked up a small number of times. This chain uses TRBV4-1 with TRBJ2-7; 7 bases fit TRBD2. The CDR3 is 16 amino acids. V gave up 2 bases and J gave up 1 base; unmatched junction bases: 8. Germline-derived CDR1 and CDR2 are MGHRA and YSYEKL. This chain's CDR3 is CASSQTSGIGSYEQYF. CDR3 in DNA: TGCGCCAGCAGCCAAACGAGCGGGATCGGGTCCTACGAGCAGTACTTC.

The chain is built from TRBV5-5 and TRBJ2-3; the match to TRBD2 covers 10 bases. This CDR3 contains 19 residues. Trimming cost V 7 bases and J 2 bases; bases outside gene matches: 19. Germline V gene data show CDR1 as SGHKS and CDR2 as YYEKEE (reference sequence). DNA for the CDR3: TGTGCCAGCGCCCGCACCTTAAAAGCGGGAGGGCCGAACACAGATACGCAGTATTTT. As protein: CASARTLKAGGPNTDTQYF.

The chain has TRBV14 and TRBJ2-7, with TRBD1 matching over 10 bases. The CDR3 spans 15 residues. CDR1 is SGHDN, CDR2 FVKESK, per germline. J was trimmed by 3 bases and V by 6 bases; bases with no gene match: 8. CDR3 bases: TGTGCCAGCAGTAGGACAGGGGGGGCCTTCTACGAGCAGTACTTC. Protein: CASSRTGGAFYEQYF.

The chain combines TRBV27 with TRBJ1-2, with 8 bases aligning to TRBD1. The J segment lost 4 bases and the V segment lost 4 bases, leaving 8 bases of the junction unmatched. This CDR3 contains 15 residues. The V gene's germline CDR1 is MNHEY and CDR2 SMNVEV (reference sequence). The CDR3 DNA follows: TGTGCCAGCAGTTCGGACAGGGATTTCCTCTATGGCTACACCTTC. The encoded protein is CASSSDRDFLYGYTF.

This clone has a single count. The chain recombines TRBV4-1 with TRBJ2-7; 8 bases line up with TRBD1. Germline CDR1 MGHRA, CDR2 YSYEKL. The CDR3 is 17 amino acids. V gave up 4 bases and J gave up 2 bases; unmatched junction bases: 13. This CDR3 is CASSLQGTGTGTYEQYF. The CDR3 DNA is TGCGCCAGCAGCCTCCAGGGAACCGGGACAGGTACCTACGAGCAGTACTTC.

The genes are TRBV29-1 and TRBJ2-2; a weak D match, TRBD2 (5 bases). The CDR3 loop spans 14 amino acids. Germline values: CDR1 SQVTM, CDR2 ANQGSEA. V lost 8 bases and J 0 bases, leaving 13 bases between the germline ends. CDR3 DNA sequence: TGCAGCTGTTTTGGAGGTTCGAACACCGGGGAGCTGTTTTTT. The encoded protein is CSCFGGSNTGELFF.

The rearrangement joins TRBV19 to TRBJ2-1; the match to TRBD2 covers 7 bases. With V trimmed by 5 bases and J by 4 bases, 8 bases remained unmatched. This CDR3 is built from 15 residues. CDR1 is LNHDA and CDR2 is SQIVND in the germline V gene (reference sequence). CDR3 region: CASSQTRDYYNEQFF. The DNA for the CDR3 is TGTGCCAGTAGTCAAACCCGGGACTATTACAATGAGCAGTTCTTC.

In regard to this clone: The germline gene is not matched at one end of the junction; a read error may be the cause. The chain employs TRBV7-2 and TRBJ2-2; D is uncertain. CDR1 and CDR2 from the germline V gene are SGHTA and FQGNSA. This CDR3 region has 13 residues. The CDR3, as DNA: TGTGCCAGCAGCTTAGGGTTCGATAAAAAGGAGCTTTTT. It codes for CASSLGFDKKELF. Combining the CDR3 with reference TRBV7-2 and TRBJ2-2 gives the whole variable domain GAGVSQSPSNKVTEKGKDVELRCDPISGHTALYWYRQSLGQGLEFLIYFQGNSAPDKSGLPSDRFSAERTGGSVSTLTIQRTQQEDSAVYLCASSLGFDKKELFGEGSRLTVL.

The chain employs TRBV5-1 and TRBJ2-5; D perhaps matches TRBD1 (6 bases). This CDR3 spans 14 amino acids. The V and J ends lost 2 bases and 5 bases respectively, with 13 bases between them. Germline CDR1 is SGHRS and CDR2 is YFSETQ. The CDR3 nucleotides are TGCGCCAGCAGCTTACAGGGATCATCGGAGACCCAGTACTTC. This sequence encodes CASSLQGSSETQYF.

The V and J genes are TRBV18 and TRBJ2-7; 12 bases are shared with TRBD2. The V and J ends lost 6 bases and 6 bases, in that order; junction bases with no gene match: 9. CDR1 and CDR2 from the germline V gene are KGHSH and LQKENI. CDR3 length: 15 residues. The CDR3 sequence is CASSPALAGGGEQYF. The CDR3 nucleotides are TGTGCCAGCTCCCCCGCACTAGCGGGAGGTGGCGAGCAGTACTTC.

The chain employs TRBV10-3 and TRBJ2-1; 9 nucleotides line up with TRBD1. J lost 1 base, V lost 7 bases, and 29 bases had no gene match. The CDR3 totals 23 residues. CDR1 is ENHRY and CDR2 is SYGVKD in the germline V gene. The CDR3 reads CAIIPAGTGNISKAVGSYNEQFF. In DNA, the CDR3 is TGTGCCATCATCCCTGCCGGGACAGGGAATATTTCGAAGGCCGTAGGATCCTACAATGAGCAGTTCTTC.

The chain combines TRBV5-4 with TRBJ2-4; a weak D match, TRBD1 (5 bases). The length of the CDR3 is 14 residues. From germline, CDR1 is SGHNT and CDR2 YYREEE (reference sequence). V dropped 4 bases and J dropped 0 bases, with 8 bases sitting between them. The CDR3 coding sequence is TGTGCCAGCAGCACGACAGTAGCCAAAAACATTCAGTACTTC. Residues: CASSTTVAKNIQYF.

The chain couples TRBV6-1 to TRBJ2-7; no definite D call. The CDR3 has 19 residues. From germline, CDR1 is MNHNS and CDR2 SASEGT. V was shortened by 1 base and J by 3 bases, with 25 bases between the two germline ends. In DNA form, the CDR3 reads TGTGCCAGCAGTGAAGAGAACAGCTTTTATGAACTTGAAGGCTACGAGCAGTACTTC. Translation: CASSEENSFYELEGYEQYF.

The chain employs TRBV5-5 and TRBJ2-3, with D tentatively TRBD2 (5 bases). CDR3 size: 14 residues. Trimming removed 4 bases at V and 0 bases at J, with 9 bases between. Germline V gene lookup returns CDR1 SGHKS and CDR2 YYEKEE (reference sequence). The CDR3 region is CASSTSGSTDTQYF. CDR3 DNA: TGTGCCAGCAGCACCAGCGGAAGCACAGATACGCAGTATTTT.